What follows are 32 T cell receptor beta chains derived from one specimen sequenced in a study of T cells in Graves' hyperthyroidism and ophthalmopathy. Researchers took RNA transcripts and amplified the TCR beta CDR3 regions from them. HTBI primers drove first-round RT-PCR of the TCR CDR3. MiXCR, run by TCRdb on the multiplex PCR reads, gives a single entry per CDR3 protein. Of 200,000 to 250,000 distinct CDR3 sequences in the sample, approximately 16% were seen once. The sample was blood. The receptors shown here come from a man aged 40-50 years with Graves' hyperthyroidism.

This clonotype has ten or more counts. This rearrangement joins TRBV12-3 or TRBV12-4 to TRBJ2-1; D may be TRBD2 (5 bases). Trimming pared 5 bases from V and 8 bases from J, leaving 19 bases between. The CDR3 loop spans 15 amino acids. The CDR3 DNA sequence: TGTGCCAGCAGTCCTGGCCGGGTGGCGGGCGATGAGCAGTTCTTC. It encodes CASSPGRVAGDEQFF.

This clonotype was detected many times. CDR3 residues: CASSSKGGRWETQYF. The CDR3 nucleotides are TGTGCCAGCAGCTCCAAGGGCGGGAGGTGGGAGACCCAGTACTTC. V usage is TRBV7-2 and J usage is TRBJ2-5; 8 nucleotides line up with TRBD2. Germline values: CDR1 SGHTA, CDR2 FQGNSA. This CDR3 has 15 amino acids. With V trimmed by 4 bases and J by 5 bases, 9 bases remained unmatched.

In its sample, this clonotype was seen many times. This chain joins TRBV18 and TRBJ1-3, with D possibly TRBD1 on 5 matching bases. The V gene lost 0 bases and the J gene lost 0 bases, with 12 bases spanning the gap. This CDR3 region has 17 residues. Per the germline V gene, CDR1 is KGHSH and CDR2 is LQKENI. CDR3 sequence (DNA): TGTGCCAGCTCACCACCGACAGTTACTTACTCTGGAAACACCATATATTTT. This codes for CASSPPTVTYSGNTIYF.

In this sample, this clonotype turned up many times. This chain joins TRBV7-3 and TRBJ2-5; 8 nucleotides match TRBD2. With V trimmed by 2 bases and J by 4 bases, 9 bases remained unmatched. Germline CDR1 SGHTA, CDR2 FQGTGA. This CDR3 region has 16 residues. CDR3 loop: CASSLGRGGRVETQYF. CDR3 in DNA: TGTGCCAGCAGCTTAGGACGGGGGGGGCGAGTAGAGACCCAGTACTTC.

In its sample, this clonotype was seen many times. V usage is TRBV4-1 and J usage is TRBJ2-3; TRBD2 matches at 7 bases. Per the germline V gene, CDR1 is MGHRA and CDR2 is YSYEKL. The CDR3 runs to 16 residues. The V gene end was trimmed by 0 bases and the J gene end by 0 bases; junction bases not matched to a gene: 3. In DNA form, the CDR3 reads TGCGCCAGCAGCCAAGACGGCGGGGGAAGCACAGATACGCAGTATTTT. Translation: CASSQDGGGSTDTQYF.

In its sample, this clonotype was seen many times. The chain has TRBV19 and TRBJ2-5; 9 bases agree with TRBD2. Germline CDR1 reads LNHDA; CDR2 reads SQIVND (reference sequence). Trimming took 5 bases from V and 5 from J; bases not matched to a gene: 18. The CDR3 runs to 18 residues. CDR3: CASSASYRGGGALETQYF. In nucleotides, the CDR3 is TGTGCCAGTAGTGCGTCCTACCGTGGCGGGGGGGCTTTGGAGACCCAGTACTTC.

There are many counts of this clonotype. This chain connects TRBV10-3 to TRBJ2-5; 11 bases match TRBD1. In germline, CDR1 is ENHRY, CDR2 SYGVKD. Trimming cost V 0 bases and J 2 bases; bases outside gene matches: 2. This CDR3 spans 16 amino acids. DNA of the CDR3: TGTGCCATCAGTGAGTCCGGGACAGGGGGTCAAGAGACCCAGTACTTC. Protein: CAISESGTGGQETQYF.

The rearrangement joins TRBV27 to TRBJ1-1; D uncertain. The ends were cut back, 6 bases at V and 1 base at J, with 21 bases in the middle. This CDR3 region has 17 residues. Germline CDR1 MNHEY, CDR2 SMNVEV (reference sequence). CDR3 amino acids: CASRFAPPGVGNTEAFF. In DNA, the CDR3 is TGTGCCAGCAGATTCGCCCCTCCCGGGGTCGGGAACACTGAAGCTTTCTTT.

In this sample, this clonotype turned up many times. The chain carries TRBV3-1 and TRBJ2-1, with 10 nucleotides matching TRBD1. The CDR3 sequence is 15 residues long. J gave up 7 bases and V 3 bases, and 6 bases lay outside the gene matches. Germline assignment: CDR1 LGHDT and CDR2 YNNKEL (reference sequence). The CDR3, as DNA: TGTGCCAGCAGCCACCGGGACAGGGGTGGAAATGAGCAGTTCTTC. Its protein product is CASSHRDRGGNEQFF.

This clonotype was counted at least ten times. The CDR3 loop reads CASTIRTGAYEQYF. CDR3 DNA sequence: TGTGCCAGCACCATACGAACAGGGGCCTACGAGCAGTACTTC. V is TRBV6-1 and J is TRBJ2-7; TRBD1 matches at 7 bases. Per the germline V gene, CDR1 is MNHNS and CDR2 is SASEGT. The CDR3 is made up of 14 amino acids. The V gene end was trimmed by 7 bases and the J gene end by 2 bases; junction bases not matched to a gene: 8.

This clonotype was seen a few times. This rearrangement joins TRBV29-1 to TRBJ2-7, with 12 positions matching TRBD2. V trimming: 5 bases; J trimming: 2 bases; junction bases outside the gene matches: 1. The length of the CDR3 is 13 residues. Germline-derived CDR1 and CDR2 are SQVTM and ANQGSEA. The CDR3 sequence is CSVRTSGTYEQYF. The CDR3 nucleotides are TGCAGCGTTCGGACTAGCGGGACCTACGAGCAGTACTTC.

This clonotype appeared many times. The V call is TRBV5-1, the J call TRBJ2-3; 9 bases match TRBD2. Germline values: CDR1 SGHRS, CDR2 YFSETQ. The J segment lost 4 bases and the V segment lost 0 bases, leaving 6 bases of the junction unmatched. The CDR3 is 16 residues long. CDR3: CASSLVGTSSADTQYF. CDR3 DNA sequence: TGCGCCAGCAGCTTGGTCGGGACTAGCAGCGCAGATACGCAGTATTTT.

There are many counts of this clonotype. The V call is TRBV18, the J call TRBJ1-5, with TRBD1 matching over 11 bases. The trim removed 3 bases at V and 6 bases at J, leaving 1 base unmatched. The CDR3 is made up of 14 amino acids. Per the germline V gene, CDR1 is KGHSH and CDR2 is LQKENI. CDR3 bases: TGTGCCAGCTCACCGGGACAGGGGGGTCAGCCCCAGCATTTT. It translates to CASSPGQGGQPQHF.

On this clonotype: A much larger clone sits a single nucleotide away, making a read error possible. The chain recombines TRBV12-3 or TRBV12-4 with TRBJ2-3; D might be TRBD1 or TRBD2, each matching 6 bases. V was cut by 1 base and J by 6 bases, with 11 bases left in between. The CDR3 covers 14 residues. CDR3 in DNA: TGTGCCAGCAGTTTAGGTAGGGGGGCGGATACGCAGTATTTT. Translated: CASSLGRGADTQYF.

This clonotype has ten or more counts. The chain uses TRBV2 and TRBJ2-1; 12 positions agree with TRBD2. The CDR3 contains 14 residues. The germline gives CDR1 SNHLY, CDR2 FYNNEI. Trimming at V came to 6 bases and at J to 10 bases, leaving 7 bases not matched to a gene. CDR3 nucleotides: TGTGCCAGCAGGACGGGACTAGCGGGTAGGGAGCAGTTCTTC. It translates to CASRTGLAGREQFF.

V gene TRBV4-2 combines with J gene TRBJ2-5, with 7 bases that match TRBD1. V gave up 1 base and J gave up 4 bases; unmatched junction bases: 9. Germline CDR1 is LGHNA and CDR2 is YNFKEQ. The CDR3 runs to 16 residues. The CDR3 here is CASSQAHRGAGETQYF. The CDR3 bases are TGTGCCAGCAGCCAAGCCCACAGGGGCGCGGGAGAGACCCAGTACTTC.

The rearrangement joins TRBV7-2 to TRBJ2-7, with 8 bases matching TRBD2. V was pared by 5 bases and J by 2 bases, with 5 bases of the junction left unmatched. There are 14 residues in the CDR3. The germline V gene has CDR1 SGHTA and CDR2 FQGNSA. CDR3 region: CASSRGGTTYEQYF. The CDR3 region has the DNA TGTGCCAGCAGCCGGGGGGGGACGACCTACGAGCAGTACTTC.

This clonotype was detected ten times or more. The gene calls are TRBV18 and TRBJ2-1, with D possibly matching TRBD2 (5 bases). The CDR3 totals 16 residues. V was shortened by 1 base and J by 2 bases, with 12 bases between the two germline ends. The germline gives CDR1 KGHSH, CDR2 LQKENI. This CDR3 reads CASSPLGELTYNEQFF. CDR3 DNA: TGTGCCAGCTCACCACTCGGGGAACTAACCTACAATGAGCAGTTCTTC.

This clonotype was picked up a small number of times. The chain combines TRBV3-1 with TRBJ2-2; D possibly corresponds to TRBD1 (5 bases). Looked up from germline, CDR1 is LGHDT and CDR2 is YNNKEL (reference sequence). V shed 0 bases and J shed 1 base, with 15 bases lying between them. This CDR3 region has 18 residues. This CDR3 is CASSQDGWGRENTGELFF. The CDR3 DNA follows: TGTGCCAGCAGCCAAGACGGGTGGGGCAGGGAGAACACCGGGGAGCTGTTTTTT.

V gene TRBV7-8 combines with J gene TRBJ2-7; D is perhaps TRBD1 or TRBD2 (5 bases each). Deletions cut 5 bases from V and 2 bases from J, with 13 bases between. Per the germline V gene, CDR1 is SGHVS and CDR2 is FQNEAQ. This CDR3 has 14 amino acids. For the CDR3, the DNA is TGTGCCAGCAGCCAGGAGGTGGGGCCCTACGAGCAGTACTTC. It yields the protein CASSQEVGPYEQYF.

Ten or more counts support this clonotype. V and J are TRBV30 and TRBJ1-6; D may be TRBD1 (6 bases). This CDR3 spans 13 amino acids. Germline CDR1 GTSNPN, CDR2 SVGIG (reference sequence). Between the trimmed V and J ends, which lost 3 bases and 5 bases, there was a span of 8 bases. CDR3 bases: TGTGCCTGGAGGGACAGTAATAATTCACCCCTCCACTTT. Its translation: CAWRDSNNSPLHF.

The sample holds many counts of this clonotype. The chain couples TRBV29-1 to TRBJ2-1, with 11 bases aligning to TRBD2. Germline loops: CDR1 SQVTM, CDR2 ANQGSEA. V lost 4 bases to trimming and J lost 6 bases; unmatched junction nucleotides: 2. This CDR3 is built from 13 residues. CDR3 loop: CSVASGGINEQFF. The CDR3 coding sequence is TGCAGCGTTGCTAGCGGGGGGATCAATGAGCAGTTCTTC.

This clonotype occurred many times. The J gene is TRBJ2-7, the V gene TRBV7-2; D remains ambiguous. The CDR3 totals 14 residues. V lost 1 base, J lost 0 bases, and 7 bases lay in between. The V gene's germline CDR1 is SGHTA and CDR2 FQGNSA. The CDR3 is CASSLGQASYEQYF. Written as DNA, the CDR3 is TGTGCCAGCAGCTTAGGGCAGGCCTCCTACGAGCAGTACTTC.

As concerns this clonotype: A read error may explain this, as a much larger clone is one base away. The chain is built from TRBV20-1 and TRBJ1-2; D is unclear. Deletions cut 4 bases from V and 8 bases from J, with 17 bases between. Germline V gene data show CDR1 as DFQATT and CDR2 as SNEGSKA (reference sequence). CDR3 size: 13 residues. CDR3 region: CSAIASYPYGYTF. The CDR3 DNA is TGCAGTGCTATCGCATCCTATCCCTACGGCTACACCTTC.

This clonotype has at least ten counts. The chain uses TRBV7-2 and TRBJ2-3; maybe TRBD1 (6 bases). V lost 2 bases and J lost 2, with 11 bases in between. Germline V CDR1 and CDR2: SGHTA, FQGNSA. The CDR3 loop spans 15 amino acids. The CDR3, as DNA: TGTGCCAGCAGCTTACAAACAGGGACCACAGATACGCAGTATTTT. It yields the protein CASSLQTGTTDTQYF. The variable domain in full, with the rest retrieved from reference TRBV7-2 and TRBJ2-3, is GAGVSQSPSNKVTEKGKDVELRCDPISGHTALYWYRQSLGQGLEFLIYFQGNSAPDKSGLPSDRFSAERTGGSVSTLTIQRTQQEDSAVYLCASSLQTGTTDTQYFGPGTRLTVL.

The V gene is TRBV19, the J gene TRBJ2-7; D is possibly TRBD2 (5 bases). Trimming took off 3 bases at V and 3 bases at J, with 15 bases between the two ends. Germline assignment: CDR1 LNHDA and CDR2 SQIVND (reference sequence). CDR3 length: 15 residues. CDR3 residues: CASSISASLYYEQYF. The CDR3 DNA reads TGTGCCAGTAGTATTTCGGCTAGCTTATACTACGAGCAGTACTTC.

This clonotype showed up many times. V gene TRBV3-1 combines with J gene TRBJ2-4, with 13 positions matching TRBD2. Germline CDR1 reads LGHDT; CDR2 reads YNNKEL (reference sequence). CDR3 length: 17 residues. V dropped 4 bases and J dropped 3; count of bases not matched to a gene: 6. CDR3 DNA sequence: TGTGCCAGCAGCCTCCGTCGGACTAGCGGGGGCAAAAACATTCAGTACTTC. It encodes CASSLRRTSGGKNIQYF. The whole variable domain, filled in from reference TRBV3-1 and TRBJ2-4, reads DTAVSQTPKYLVTQMGNDKSIKCEQNLGHDTMYWYKQDSKKFLKIMFSYNNKELIINETVPNRFSPKSPDKAHLNLHINSLELGDSAVYFCASSLRRTSGGKNIQYFGAGTRLSVL.

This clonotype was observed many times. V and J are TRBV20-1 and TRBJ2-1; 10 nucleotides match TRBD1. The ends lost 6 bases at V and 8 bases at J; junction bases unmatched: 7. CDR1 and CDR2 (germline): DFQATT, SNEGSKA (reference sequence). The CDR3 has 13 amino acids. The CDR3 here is CSANRDRGHEQFF. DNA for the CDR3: TGCAGTGCCAACCGGGACAGGGGTCATGAGCAGTTCTTC.

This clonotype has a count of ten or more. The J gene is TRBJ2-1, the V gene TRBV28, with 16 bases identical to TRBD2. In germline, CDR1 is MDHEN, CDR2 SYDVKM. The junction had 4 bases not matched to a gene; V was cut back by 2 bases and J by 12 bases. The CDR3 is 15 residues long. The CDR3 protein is CASSLPGLAGGLQFF. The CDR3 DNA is TGTGCCAGCAGTTTACCGGGACTAGCGGGGGGGCTGCAGTTCTTC.

The CDR3 nucleotides are TGTGCCAGCAGTCACAGGGGAGGGGGAGATCAGCCCCAGCATTTT. Translated: CASSHRGGGDQPQHF. J is TRBJ1-5 and V is TRBV6-1; the match to TRBD1 covers 7 bases. The CDR3 sequence is 15 residues long. J gave up 5 bases and V 5 bases, and 9 bases lay outside the gene matches. Germline-derived CDR1 and CDR2 are MNHNS and SASEGT.

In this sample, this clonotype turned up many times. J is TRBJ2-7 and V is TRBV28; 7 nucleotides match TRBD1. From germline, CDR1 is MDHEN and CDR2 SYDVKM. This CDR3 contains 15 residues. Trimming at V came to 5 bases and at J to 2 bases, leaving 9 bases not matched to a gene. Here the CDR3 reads CASSIRTGGTYEQYF. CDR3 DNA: TGTGCCAGCAGTATTAGGACAGGTGGGACCTACGAGCAGTACTTC.

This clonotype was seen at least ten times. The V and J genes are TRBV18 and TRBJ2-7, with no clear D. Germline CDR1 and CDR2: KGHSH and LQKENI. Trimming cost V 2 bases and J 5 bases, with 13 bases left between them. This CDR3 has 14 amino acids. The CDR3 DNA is TGTGCCAGCTCACCAAATTTTCAGGCCGACGAGCAGTACTTC. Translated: CASSPNFQADEQYF.